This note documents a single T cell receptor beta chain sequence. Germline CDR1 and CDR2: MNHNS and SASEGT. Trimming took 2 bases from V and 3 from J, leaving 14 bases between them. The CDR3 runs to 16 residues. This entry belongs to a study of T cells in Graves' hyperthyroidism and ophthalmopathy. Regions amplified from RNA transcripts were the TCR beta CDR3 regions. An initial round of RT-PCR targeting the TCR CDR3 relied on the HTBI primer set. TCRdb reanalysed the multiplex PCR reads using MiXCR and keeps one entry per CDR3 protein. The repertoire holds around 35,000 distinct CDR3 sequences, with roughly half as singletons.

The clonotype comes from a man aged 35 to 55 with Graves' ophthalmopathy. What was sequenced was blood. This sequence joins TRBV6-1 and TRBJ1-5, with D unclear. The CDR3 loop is CASSERVGRINQPQHF. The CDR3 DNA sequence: TGTGCCAGCAGTGAAAGGGTAGGGCGGATCAATCAGCCCCAGCATTTT.